The 27 T cell receptor beta chains in this list originate from one sample, sequenced in a study of OX40 agonist ivuxolimab in advanced cancers. Library generation was performed with the immunoSEQ multiplex PCR assay. The table comes from immuneACCESS by way of TCRdb, which keeps in-frame sequences with V and J called. Part of the clones is missing from these tables; in studies checked, under half for an unresolved V gene and the rest for unknown reasons. For this sample the table gives some 100,000 clones, of which around 84% were detected only once. 0.9% to 1.2% of the sample belongs to the ten largest clones. Sequences were derived from CD4+ or CD8+ T cells sorted from blood, sampled in a trial of the OX40 agonist ivuxolimab. The origin of the receptors is an adult with an advanced solid tumor such as melanoma, head and neck, liver or kidney cancer.

The chain employs TRBV18 and TRBJ1-1; maybe TRBD1 (5 bases). With 6 bases removed from V and 2 bases from J, the gap between germline ends came to 13 bases. Germline assignment: CDR1 KGHSH and CDR2 LQKENI. This CDR3 spans 14 amino acids. The CDR3 nucleotides are TGTGCCAGCTCCCTAGGGACTGATAACACTGAAGCTTTCTTT. Its translation: CASSLGTDNTEAFF.

V and J are TRBV11-2 and TRBJ1-3; D gene ambiguous. Germline V CDR1 and CDR2: SGHAT, FQNNGV. With 0 bases removed from V and 0 bases from J, the gap between germline ends came to 9 bases. This CDR3 spans 16 amino acids. CDR3 bases: TGTGCCAGCAGCTTAGATAGGGCCGACTCTGGAAACACCATATATTTT. It encodes CASSLDRADSGNTIYF.

The chain uses TRBV7-2 and TRBJ2-3, with 14 bases identical to TRBD2. This CDR3 contains 17 residues. CDR1 and CDR2 (germline): SGHTA, FQGNSA. V shed 5 bases and J 1 base; nucleotides not matched to a gene: 5. For the CDR3, the DNA is TGTGCCAGCAGCGCAGGACTAGCGGGGGGCCGCACAGATACGCAGTATTTT. Translating gives CASSAGLAGGRTDTQYF.

The chain combines TRBV6-5 with TRBJ2-2; a possible D gene is TRBD2 (6 bases). Trimming took off 6 bases at V and 13 bases at J, with 12 bases between the two ends. In germline, CDR1 is MNHEY, CDR2 SVGAGI. This CDR3 region has 11 residues. The CDR3 region is CASSPLRGLFF. The CDR3 DNA reads TGTGCCAGCAGCCCGCTGCGGGGGCTGTTTTTT.

This sequence joins TRBV28 and TRBJ2-7; 8 bases match TRBD1. Germline CDR1 reads MDHEN; CDR2 reads SYDVKM. This CDR3 has 14 residues. V trimming: 3 bases; J trimming: 10 bases; junction bases outside the gene matches: 11. CDR3: CASSFTLGTGLQYV. The CDR3 nucleotides read TGTGCCAGCAGTTTCACCCTCGGGACAGGTCTACAGTACGTC.

The chain recombines TRBV5-8 with TRBJ2-2; D not resolved. Trimming shortened V by 0 bases and J by 4 bases, and 13 bases separated the two germline ends. From germline, CDR1 is SGHTS and CDR2 YDEGEE. The CDR3 is made up of 16 amino acids. Here the CDR3 DNA reads TGTGCCAGCAGCTTGGGGGTGGCGGCACTCACCGGGGAGCTGTTTTTT. This sequence encodes CASSLGVAALTGELFF.

J is TRBJ2-7 and V is TRBV14; a weak D match, TRBD2 (5 bases). Germline CDR1 SGHDN, CDR2 FVKESK. V lost 4 bases and J lost 6, with 16 bases in between. The CDR3 consists of 14 residues. CDR3 region: CASSRRPGSGEQYF. The CDR3 DNA is TGTGCCAGCAGCCGAAGACCGGGGTCGGGCGAGCAGTACTTC.

J is TRBJ2-1 and V is TRBV28, with D unclear. In germline, CDR1 is MDHEN, CDR2 SYDVKM. Trimming pared 5 bases from V and 7 bases from J, leaving 6 bases between. This CDR3 comprises 11 residues. CDR3 sequence reads: CASSLENEQFF. The CDR3 nucleotides are TGTGCCAGCAGTCTTGAGAATGAGCAGTTCTTC.

The rearrangement links TRBV7-9 to TRBJ1-6; possible D gene TRBD1, 5 bases. The CDR3 runs to 15 residues. The germline V gene has CDR1 SEHNR and CDR2 FQNEAQ (reference sequence). Trimming shortened V by 1 base and J by 4 bases, and 8 bases separated the two germline ends. DNA for the CDR3: TGTGCCAGCAGCTTAGGGGGACGGTATAATTCACCCCTCCACTTT. It codes for CASSLGGRYNSPLHF.

The J gene is TRBJ2-1, the V gene TRBV11-3; TRBD1 agrees at 10 bases. Looked up from germline, CDR1 is SGHNT and CDR2 is YENEEA. CDR3 length: 17 residues. The V segment lost 1 base and the J segment 1 base; nucleotides outside the gene matches: 4. CDR3 sequence reads: CASSLGTGGISYNEQFF. The CDR3 DNA reads as TGTGCCAGCAGCTTAGGGACAGGGGGAATATCCTACAATGAGCAGTTCTTC.

The V and J genes are TRBV28 and TRBJ2-1; possible D gene TRBD1, 5 bases. Trimming shortened V by 2 bases and J by 7 bases, and 15 bases separated the two germline ends. Germline V gives CDR1 MDHEN, CDR2 SYDVKM. The CDR3 sequence is 15 residues long. The CDR3 sequence is CASSLAGSVGNEQFF. The CDR3 DNA reads TGTGCCAGCAGTTTAGCAGGGTCAGTAGGGAATGAGCAGTTCTTC.

This clone was detected only once. The V call is TRBV6-1, the J call TRBJ1-1, with D uncertain. V was cut by 1 base and J by 2 bases, with 17 bases left in between. The CDR3 sequence is 17 residues long. Per the germline V gene, CDR1 is MNHNS and CDR2 is SASEGT. The CDR3 DNA reads TGTGCCAGCAGTGAAGATGTCCGGGGATCGGGAAACACTGAAGCTTTCTTT. Translated, it gives CASSEDVRGSGNTEAFF.

This clone occurred once. The genes are TRBV14 and TRBJ1-1; TRBD1 might be the D (6 bases). The germline gives CDR1 SGHDN, CDR2 FVKESK. The V gene lost 2 bases and the J gene lost 1 base, with 11 bases spanning the gap. The CDR3 length is 15 residues. The CDR3 region is CASSQRGRGNTEAFF. DNA of the CDR3: TGTGCCAGCAGCCAACGGGGCAGGGGGAACACTGAAGCTTTCTTT.

The chain employs TRBV5-1 and TRBJ1-2, with D hard to call. V dropped 0 bases and J dropped 0 bases, with 9 bases sitting between them. This CDR3 comprises 15 residues. Germline values: CDR1 SGHRS, CDR2 YFSETQ. The CDR3 DNA follows: TGCGCCAGCAGCTTGGCGGTGGTAGCTAACTATGGCTACACCTTC. Its protein is CASSLAVVANYGYTF.

This chain links TRBV9 with TRBJ1-1; no clear D gene. Germline V CDR1 and CDR2: SGDLS, YYNGEE. The CDR3 length is 14 residues. Deletions cut 3 bases from V and 1 base from J, with 10 bases between. For the CDR3, the DNA is TGTGCCAGCAGCGGACCCACACCGAACACTGAAGCTTTCTTT. Residues: CASSGPTPNTEAFF.

This sequence joins TRBV2 and TRBJ2-5; tentatively, D is TRBD1 or TRBD2 (5 bases each). The V gene's germline CDR1 is SNHLY and CDR2 FYNNEI. Trimming removed 8 bases at V and 4 bases at J, with 11 bases between. The CDR3 sequence is 12 residues long. The CDR3, as DNA: TGTGCCAGCCGAGAGAGGGGAGAGACCCAGTACTTC. It specifies CASRERGETQYF. Looking up the rest from reference TRBV2 and TRBJ2-5 gives the full variable domain: EPEVTQTPSHQVTQMGQEVILRCVPISNHLYFYWYRQILGQKVEFLVSFYNNEISEKSEIFDDQFSVERPDGSNFTLKIRSTKLEDSAMYFCASRERGETQYFGPGTRLLVL.

CDR3 sequence reads: CASRDRGMDEQFF. DNA of the CDR3: TGTGCCAGTCGGGACAGGGGGATGGATGAGCAGTTCTTC. The V and J genes are TRBV19 and TRBJ2-1, with 11 bases lining up with TRBD1. CDR1 is LNHDA and CDR2 is SQIVND in the germline V gene (reference sequence). J was trimmed by 8 bases and V by 8 bases; bases with no gene match: 5. The CDR3 has 13 amino acids.

This clone was observed once. CDR3 coding DNA: TGTGCCAGCAAGAGGGGTTCCCCGGGCTACACCTTC. As protein: CASKRGSPGYTF. This chain links TRBV21-1 with TRBJ1-2. TRBV21-1 is annotated as a pseudogene. There are 12 residues in the CDR3.

The genes are TRBV5-6 and TRBJ2-4, with D perhaps TRBD2 (6 bases). The CDR3 totals 15 residues. The germline V gene encodes CDR1 SGHDT and CDR2 YYEEEE. The V gene lost 0 bases and the J gene lost 1 base, with 8 bases spanning the gap. The CDR3 DNA follows: TGTGCCAGCAGCTTGGGGGCGGGGGCCAAAAACATTCAGTACTTC. Encoded protein: CASSLGAGAKNIQYF.

This chain links TRBV19 with TRBJ2-2, with D perhaps matching TRBD1 (5 bases). Deletions cut 10 bases from V and 6 bases from J, with 15 bases between. This CDR3 region has 13 residues. CDR1 LNHDA and CDR2 SQIVND come from the germline V gene (reference sequence). CDR3: CATNSQGAGELFF. The CDR3 nucleotides are TGTGCCACGAACTCCCAGGGTGCCGGGGAGCTGTTTTTT.

The chain joins TRBV4-2 to TRBJ2-5, with D perhaps TRBD1 (5 bases). There are 15 residues in the CDR3. In germline, CDR1 is LGHNA, CDR2 YNFKEQ. V shed 0 bases and J shed 10 bases, with 18 bases lying between them. The CDR3 loop reads CASSQDWGSIQVQYF. The CDR3 DNA sequence: TGTGCCAGCAGCCAAGATTGGGGCAGCATCCAAGTCCAGTACTTC.

This clone was detected only a few times. Other DNA sequences in this specimen translate into the identical CDR3. The CDR3, as DNA: TGTGCCAGCAGCTTGGGGCAGAACTATGGCTACACCTTC. Translation gives CASSLGQNYGYTF. The V call is TRBV7-2, the J call TRBJ1-2; a weak D match, TRBD1 (5 bases). V was trimmed by 3 bases and J by 2 bases, leaving 7 bases between them. CDR3 length equals 13 residues. From germline, CDR1 is SGHTA and CDR2 FQGNSA.

The chain links TRBV5-6 to TRBJ2-2; 8 bases are shared with TRBD1. With V trimmed by 1 base and J by 6 bases, 11 bases remained unmatched. Germline V gene data show CDR1 as SGHDT and CDR2 as YYEEEE. The CDR3 loop spans 17 amino acids. The CDR3 spells CASSLSLTGQGSGELFF. CDR3 nucleotide sequence: TGTGCCAGCAGCTTGAGTTTAACTGGACAGGGTTCCGGGGAGCTGTTTTTT.

CDR3 protein: CASSRGGLSTDTQYF. Here the CDR3 DNA reads TGTGCCAGCAGCCGCGGGGGCCTTAGCACAGATACGCAGTATTTT. The chain has TRBV7-3 and TRBJ2-3, with D perhaps matching TRBD2 (7 bases). V lost 5 bases and J lost 0, with 12 bases in between. There are 15 residues in the CDR3. Germline V gene lookup returns CDR1 SGHTA and CDR2 FQGTGA.

The chain joins TRBV30 to TRBJ1-3; D is ambiguous. V was pared by 8 bases and J by 0 bases, with 11 bases between. CDR1 GTSNPN and CDR2 SVGIG come from the germline V gene (reference sequence). The CDR3 is 13 residues long. CDR3 nucleotides: TGTGCCGGGGAGAAGAACTCTGGAAACACCATATATTTT. Translating gives CAGEKNSGNTIYF.

The rearrangement uses TRBV15 and TRBJ2-3, with D uncertain. V lost 0 bases and J 6 bases, leaving 13 bases between the germline ends. The CDR3 has 15 amino acids. CDR1 and CDR2 (germline): LNHNV, YYDKDF (reference sequence). The CDR3 here is CATSRDRAPRDTQYF. As DNA, the CDR3 is TGTGCCACCAGCAGAGATCGTGCCCCCCGCGATACGCAGTATTTT.

The rearrangement joins TRBV5-6 to TRBJ1-4; D is undetermined. With 0 bases removed from V and 5 bases from J, the gap between germline ends came to 8 bases. The V gene's germline CDR1 is SGHDT and CDR2 YYEEEE. The CDR3 is made up of 14 amino acids. The chain's CDR3 is CASSLAGVNEKLFF. The CDR3, as DNA: TGTGCCAGCAGCTTGGCCGGAGTAAATGAAAAACTGTTTTTT.